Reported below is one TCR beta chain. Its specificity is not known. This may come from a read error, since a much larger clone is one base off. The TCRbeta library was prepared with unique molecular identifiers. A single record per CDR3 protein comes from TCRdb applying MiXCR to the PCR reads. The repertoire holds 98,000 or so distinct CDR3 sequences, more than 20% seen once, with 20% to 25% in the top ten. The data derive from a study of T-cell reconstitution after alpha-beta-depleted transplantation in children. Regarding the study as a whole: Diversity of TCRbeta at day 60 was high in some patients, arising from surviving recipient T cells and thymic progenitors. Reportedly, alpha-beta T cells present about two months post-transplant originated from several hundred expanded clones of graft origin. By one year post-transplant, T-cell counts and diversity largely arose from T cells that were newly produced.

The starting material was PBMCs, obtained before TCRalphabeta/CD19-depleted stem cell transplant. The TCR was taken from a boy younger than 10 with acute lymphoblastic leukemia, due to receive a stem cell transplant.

CDR3 coding DNA: TGCGCCACCAGCTTGGCCGGAATCGATGAGCAGTTCTTC. Encoded protein: CATSLAGIDEQFF. This chain joins TRBV5-1 and TRBJ2-1; D is uncertain. Germline V gives CDR1 SGHRS, CDR2 YFSETQ. The CDR3 sequence is 13 residues long.